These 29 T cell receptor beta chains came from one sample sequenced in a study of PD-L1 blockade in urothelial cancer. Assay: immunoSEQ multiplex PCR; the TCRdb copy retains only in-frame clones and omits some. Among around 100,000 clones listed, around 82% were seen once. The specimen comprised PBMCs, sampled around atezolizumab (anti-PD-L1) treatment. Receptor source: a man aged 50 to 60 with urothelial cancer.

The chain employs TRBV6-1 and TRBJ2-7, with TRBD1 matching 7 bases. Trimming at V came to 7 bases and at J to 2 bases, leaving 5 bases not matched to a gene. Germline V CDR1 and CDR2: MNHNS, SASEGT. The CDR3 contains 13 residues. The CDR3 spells CASKTGITYEQYF. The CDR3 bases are TGTGCCAGCAAGACAGGGATTACCTACGAGCAGTACTTC.

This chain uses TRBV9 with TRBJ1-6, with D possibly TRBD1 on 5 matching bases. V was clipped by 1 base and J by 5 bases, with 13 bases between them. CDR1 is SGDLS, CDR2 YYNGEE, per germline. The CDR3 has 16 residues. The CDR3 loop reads CASSVLPGGNNSPLHF. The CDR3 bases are TGTGCCAGCAGCGTACTTCCGGGGGGAAATAATTCACCCCTCCACTTT.

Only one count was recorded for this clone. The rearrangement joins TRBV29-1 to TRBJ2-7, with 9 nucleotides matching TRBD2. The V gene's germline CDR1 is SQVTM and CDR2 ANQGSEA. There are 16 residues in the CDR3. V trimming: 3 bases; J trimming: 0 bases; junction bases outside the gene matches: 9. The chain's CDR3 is CSVDGLAGRSSYEQYF. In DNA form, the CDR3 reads TGCAGCGTTGATGGGCTAGCGGGAAGGAGCTCCTACGAGCAGTACTTC.

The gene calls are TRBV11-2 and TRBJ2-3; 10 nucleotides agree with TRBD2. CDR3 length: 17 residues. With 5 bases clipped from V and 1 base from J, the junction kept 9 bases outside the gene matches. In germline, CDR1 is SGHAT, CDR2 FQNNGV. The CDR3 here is CASSPTAGGPGTDTQYF. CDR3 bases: TGTGCCAGCAGCCCCACAGCGGGAGGGCCCGGCACAGATACGCAGTATTTT.

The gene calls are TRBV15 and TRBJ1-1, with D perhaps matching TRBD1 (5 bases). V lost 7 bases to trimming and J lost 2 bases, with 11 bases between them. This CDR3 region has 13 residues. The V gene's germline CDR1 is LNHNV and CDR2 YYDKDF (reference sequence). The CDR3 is CATTRDVNTEAFF. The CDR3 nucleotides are TGTGCCACCACGCGGGACGTTAACACTGAAGCTTTCTTT.

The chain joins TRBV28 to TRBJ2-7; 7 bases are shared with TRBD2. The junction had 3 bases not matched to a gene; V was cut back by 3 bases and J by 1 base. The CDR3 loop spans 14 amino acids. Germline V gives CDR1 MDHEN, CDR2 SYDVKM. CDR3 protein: CASSLGTTSYEQYF. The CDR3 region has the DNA TGTGCCAGCAGTTTGGGGACTACATCCTACGAGCAGTACTTC. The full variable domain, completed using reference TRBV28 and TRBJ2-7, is DVKVTQSSRYLVKRTGEKVFLECVQDMDHENMFWYRQDPGLGLRLIYFSYDVKMKEKGDIPEGYSVSREKKERFSLILESASTNQTSMYLCASSLGTTSYEQYFGPGTRLTVT.

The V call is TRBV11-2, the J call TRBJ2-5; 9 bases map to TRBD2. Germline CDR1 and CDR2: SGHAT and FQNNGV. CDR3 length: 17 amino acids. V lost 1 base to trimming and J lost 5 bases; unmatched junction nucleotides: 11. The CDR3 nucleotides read TGTGCCAGCAGCTTAGGGTTGGCGGGAGGGGTCTTGGAGACCCAGTACTTC. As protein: CASSLGLAGGVLETQYF.

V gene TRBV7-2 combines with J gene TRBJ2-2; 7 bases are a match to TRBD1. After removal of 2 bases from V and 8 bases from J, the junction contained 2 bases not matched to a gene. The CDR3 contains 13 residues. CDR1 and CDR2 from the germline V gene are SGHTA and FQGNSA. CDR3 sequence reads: CASSLTGVGELFF. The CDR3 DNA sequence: TGTGCCAGCAGCTTAACAGGGGTAGGGGAGCTGTTTTTT.

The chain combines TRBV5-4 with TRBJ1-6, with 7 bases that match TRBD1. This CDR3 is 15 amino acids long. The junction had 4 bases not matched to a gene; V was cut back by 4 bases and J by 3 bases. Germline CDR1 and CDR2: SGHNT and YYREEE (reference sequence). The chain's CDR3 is CASSPGQSYNSPLHF. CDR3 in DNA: TGTGCCAGCAGCCCGGGACAGAGCTATAATTCACCCCTCCACTTT.

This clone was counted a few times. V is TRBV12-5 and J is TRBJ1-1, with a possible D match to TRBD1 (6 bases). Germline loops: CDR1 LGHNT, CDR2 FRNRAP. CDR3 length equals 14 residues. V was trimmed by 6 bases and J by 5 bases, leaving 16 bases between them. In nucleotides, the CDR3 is TGTGCTAGTGGCCGCACGGCAGGGGAGACTGAAGCTTTCTTT. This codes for CASGRTAGETEAFF.

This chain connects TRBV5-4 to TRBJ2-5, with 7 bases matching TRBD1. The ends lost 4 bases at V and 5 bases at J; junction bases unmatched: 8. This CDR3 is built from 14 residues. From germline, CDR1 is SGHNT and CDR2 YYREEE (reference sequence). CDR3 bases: TGTGCCAGCAGCCCAGACTTGACAGGGGAGACCCAGTACTTC. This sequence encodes CASSPDLTGETQYF. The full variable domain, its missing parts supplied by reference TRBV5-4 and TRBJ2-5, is ETGVTQSPTHLIKTRGQQVTLRCSSQSGHNTVSWYQQALGQGPQFIFQYYREEENGRGNFPPRFSGLQFPNYSSELNVNALELDDSALYLCASSPDLTGETQYFGPGTRLLVL.

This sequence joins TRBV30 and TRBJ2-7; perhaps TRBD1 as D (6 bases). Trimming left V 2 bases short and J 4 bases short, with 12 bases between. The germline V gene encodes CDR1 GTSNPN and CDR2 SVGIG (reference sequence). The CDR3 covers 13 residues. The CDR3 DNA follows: TGTGCCTGGAGTCCAGGGGTCGAGTACGAGCAGTACTTC. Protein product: CAWSPGVEYEQYF.

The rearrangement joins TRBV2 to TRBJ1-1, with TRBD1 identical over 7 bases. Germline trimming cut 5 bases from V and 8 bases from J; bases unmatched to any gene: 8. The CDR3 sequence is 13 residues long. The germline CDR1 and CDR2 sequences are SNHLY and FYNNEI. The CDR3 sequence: CASSKTGKVEAFF. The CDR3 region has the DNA TGTGCCAGCAGTAAGACAGGGAAAGTAGAAGCTTTCTTT.

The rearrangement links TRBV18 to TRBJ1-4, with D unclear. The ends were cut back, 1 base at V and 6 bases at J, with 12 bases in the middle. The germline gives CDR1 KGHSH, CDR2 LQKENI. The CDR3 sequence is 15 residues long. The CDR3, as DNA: TGTGCCAGCTCACCACGGTCAGGTGGTTATGAAAAACTGTTTTTT. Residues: CASSPRSGGYEKLFF.

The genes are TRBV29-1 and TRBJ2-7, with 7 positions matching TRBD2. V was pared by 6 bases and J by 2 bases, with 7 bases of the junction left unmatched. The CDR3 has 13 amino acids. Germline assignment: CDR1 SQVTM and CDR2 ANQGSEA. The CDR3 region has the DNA TGCAGCGTGTCGTGGACTAGGGCCTACGAGCAGTACTTC. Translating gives CSVSWTRAYEQYF.

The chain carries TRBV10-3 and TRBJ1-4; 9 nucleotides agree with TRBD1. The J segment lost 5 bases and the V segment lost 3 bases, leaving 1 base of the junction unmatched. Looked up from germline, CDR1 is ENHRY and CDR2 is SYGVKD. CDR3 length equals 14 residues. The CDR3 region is CAISEGTGNEKLFF. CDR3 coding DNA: TGTGCCATCAGTGAAGGGACAGGGAATGAAAAACTGTTTTTT.

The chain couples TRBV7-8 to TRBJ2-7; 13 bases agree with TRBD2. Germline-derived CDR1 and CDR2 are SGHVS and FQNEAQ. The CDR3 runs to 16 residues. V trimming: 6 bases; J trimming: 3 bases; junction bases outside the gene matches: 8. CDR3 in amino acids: CASRDGLAGDLYEQYF. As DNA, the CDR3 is TGTGCCAGCAGGGACGGACTAGCGGGAGATCTCTACGAGCAGTACTTC.

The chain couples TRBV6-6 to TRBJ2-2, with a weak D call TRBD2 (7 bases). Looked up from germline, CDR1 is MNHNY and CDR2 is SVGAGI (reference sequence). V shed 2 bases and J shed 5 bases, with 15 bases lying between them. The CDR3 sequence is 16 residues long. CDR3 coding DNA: TGTGCCAGCAGTTACGGGGACACCGGGGGGACCGGGGAGCTGTTTTTT. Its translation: CASSYGDTGGTGELFF.

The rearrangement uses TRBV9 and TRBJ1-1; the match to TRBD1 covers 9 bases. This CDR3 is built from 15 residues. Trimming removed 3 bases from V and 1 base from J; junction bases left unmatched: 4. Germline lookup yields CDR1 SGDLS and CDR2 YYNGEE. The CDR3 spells CASSAAGQGNTEAFF. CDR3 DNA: TGTGCCAGCAGCGCGGCGGGACAGGGGAACACTGAAGCTTTCTTT.

CDR3 DNA: TGTGCCAGCATCCGAAATGATTTGGGGGGAAACACTGAAGCTTTCTTT. Translating it yields CASIRNDLGGNTEAFF. J is TRBJ1-1 and V is TRBV5-4, with D possibly TRBD1 on 5 matching bases. CDR3 length: 16 residues. Trimming left V 6 bases short and J 2 bases short, with 20 bases between. Germline CDR1 is SGHNT and CDR2 is YYREEE (reference sequence). Full variable domain (rest looked up from reference TRBV5-4 and TRBJ1-1): ETGVTQSPTHLIKTRGQQVTLRCSSQSGHNTVSWYQQALGQGPQFIFQYYREEENGRGNFPPRFSGLQFPNYSSELNVNALELDDSALYLCASIRNDLGGNTEAFFGQGTRLTVV.

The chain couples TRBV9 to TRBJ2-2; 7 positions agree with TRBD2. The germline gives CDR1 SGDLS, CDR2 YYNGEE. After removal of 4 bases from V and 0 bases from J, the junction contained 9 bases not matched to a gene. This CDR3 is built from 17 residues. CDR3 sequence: CASSPEVGGANTGELFF. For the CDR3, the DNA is TGTGCCAGCAGCCCTGAAGTGGGAGGGGCGAACACCGGGGAGCTGTTTTTT.

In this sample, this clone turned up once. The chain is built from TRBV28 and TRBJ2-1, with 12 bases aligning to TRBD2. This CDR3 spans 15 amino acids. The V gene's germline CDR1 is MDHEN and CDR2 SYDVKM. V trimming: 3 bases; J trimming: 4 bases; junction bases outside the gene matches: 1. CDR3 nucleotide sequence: TGTGCCAGCAGTTTGACTAGCGGGAGTTACAATGAGCAGTTCTTC. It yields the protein CASSLTSGSYNEQFF.

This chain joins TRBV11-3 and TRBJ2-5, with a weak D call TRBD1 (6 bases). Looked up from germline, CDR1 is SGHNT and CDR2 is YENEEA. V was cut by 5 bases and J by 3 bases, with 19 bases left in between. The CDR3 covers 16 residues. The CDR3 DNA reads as TGTGCCAGCAGCCCAGGGGTACAATGGGCGAAAGAGACCCAGTACTTC. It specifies CASSPGVQWAKETQYF.

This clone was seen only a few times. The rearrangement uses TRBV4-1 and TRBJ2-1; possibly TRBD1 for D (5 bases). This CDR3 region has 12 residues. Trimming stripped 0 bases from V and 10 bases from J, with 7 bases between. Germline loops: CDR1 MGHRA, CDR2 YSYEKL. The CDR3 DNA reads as TGCGCCAGCAGCCAAGAAAGGGGAGAGCAGTTCTTC. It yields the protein CASSQERGEQFF.

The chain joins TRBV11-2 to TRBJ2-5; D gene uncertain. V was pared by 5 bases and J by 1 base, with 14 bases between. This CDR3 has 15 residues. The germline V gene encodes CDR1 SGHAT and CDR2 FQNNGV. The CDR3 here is CASSRGLLTQETQYF. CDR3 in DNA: TGTGCCAGCAGCCGAGGCTTATTGACCCAAGAGACCCAGTACTTC.

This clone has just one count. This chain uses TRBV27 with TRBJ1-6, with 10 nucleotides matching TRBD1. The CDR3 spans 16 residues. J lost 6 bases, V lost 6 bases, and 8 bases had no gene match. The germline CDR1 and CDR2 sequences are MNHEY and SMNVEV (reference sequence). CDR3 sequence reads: CASRKIGTGANSPLHF. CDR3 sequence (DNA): TGTGCCAGCAGAAAAATAGGGACAGGGGCTAATTCACCCCTCCACTTT.

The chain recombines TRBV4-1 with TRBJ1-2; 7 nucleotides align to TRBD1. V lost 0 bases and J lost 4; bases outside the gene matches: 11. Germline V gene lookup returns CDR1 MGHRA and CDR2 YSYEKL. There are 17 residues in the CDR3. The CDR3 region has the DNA TGCGCCAGCAGCCAAGAAGTTTCAGGGGGGCGCCGCTATGGCTACACCTTC. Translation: CASSQEVSGGRRYGYTF.

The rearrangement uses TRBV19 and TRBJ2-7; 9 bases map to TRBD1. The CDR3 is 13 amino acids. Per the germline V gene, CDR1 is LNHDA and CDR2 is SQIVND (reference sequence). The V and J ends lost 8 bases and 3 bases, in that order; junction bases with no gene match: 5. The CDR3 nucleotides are TGTGCCAGTGGACAGGGGAGGCGCTACGAGCAGTACTTC. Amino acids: CASGQGRRYEQYF. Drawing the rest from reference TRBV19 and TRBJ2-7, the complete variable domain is DGGITQSPKYLFRKEGQNVTLSCEQNLNHDAMYWYRQDPGQGLRLIYYSQIVNDFQKGDIAEGYSVSREKKESFPLTVTSAQKNPTAFYLCASGQGRRYEQYFGPGTRLTVT.

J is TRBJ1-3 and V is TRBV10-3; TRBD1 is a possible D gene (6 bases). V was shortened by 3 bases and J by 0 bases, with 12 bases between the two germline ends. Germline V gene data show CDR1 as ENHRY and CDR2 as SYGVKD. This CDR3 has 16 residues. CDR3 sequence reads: CAISDQGPRSGNTIYF. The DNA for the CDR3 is TGTGCCATCAGTGACCAGGGGCCCCGCTCTGGAAACACCATATATTTT.